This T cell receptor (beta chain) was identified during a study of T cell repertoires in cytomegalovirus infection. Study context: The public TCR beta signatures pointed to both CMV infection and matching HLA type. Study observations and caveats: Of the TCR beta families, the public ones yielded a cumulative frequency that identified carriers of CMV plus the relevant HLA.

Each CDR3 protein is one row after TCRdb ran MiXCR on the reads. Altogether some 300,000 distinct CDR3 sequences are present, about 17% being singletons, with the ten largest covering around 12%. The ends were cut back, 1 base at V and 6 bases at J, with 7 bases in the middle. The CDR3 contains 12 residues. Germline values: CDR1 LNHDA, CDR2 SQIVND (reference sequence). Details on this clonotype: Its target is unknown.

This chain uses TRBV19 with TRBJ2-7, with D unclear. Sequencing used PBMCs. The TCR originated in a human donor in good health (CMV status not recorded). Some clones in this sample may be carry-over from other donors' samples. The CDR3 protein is CASSIGGGEQYF. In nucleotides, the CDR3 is TGTGCCAGTAGTATAGGGGGTGGCGAGCAGTACTTC.